These 18 T cell receptor beta chains were sequenced from one sample in a study of breast tumors, draining lymph nodes, adjacent tissues. TCRdb processed the multiplex PCR reads anew with MiXCR; each CDR3 protein has one entry. The top ten hold around 1.5% of the sample, which has around 230,000 distinct CDR3 sequences, around 32% seen once. Breast cancer patients provided tissue from their axillary draining lymph nodes. Material: axillary lymph node tissue. These receptor sequences come from a female donor with breast cancer. Some clones in this sample may be carry-over from other donors' samples.

V is TRBV6-4 and J is TRBJ2-7; D gene ambiguous. V lost 6 bases and J 6 bases, leaving 9 bases between the germline ends. The CDR3 covers 11 residues. Germline loops: CDR1 MRHNA, CDR2 SNTAGT. CDR3 bases: TGTGCCAGCAGGCCTCTAGTCGAGCAGTACTTC. Translated, it gives CASRPLVEQYF.

This clonotype appeared many times. The CDR3 loop is CASKGIRDGAYEQYF. Written as DNA, the CDR3 is TGTGCCAGCAAGGGGATCCGGGACGGTGCCTACGAGCAGTACTTC. The V gene is TRBV28, the J gene TRBJ2-7; TRBD1 or TRBD2 may be the D gene (5 bases each). The CDR3 totals 15 residues. Trimming took 7 bases from V and 2 from J, leaving 18 bases between them. CDR1 MDHEN and CDR2 SYDVKM come from the germline V gene.

This clonotype was recorded many times. This chain links TRBV2 with TRBJ1-2; 9 nucleotides line up with TRBD1. The CDR3 is made up of 13 amino acids. Germline CDR1 is SNHLY and CDR2 is FYNNEI. V gave up 7 bases and J gave up 2 bases; unmatched junction bases: 2. The CDR3 is CASKTGGNYGYTF. The CDR3 DNA reads TGTGCCAGCAAAACAGGGGGCAACTATGGCTACACCTTC.

This clonotype was recorded many times. The CDR3, as DNA: TGCGCCAGCAGCCGAGGACTAGATCCCTACGAGCAGTACTTC. Its translation: CASSRGLDPYEQYF. V usage is TRBV4-1 and J usage is TRBJ2-7, with TRBD2 matching over 7 bases. The CDR3 runs to 14 residues. The ends lost 4 bases at V and 2 bases at J; junction bases unmatched: 5. Germline V gives CDR1 MGHRA, CDR2 YSYEKL.

At least ten counts were recorded for this clonotype. The gene calls are TRBV11-2 and TRBJ2-1; a weak D match, TRBD2 (5 bases). The CDR3 runs to 15 residues. Germline CDR1 reads SGHAT; CDR2 reads FQNNGV. V was clipped by 1 base and J by 8 bases, with 15 bases between them. The CDR3 loop reads CASSLGAGKFDEQFF. In DNA form, the CDR3 reads TGTGCCAGCAGCTTAGGGGCCGGGAAGTTTGATGAGCAGTTCTTC. The complete variable domain, with remaining parts taken from reference TRBV11-2 and TRBJ2-1, reads EAGVAQSPRYKIIEKRQSVAFWCNPISGHATLYWYQQILGQGPKLLIQFQNNGVVDDSQLPKDRFSAERLKGVDSTLKIQPAKLEDSAVYLCASSLGAGKFDEQFFGPGTRLTVL.

This clonotype has ten or more counts. CDR3 amino acids: CAWSRRGGTEQYF. The CDR3 coding sequence is TGTGCCTGGAGTCGCAGGGGGGGAACCGAGCAGTACTTC. The rearrangement links TRBV30 to TRBJ2-7; D possibly matches TRBD1 or TRBD2 (7 bases each). The CDR3 is 13 amino acids. In germline, CDR1 is GTSNPN, CDR2 SVGIG (reference sequence). V was cut by 2 bases and J by 6 bases, with 14 bases left in between. The full variable domain, completed using reference TRBV30 and TRBJ2-7, is SQTIHQWPATLVQPVGSPLSLECTVEGTSNPNLYWYRQAAGRGLQLLFYSVGIGQISSEVPQNLSASRPQDRQFILSSKKLLLSDSGFYLCAWSRRGGTEQYFGPGTRLTVT.

The chain recombines TRBV20-1 with TRBJ2-7; D is unresolved. The germline CDR1 and CDR2 sequences are DFQATT and SNEGSKA (reference sequence). Trimming took off 6 bases at V and 0 bases at J, with 18 bases between the two ends. The CDR3 runs 15 residues. The CDR3 DNA sequence: TGCAGTGCCCTCCCGCTCGGCACCCTCTCCTACGAGCAGTACTTC. It encodes CSALPLGTLSYEQYF.

This clonotype was found many times. The chain employs TRBV4-2 and TRBJ2-5, with 11 bases identical to TRBD2. The CDR3 runs 16 residues. Germline CDR1 is LGHNA and CDR2 is YNFKEQ. The ends lost 0 bases at V and 4 bases at J; junction bases unmatched: 4. The CDR3 region has the DNA TGTGCCAGCAGCCAAGAAGTTAGCGGGAGGGGAGAGACCCAGTACTTC. This codes for CASSQEVSGRGETQYF.

The gene calls are TRBV24-1 and TRBJ1-2; 7 bases line up with TRBD1. The CDR3 extends over 18 amino acids. Germline CDR1 KGHDR, CDR2 SFDVKD. Trimming cost V 4 bases and J 4 bases; bases outside gene matches: 17. CDR3 bases: TGTGCCACCAGTGACCCTGGACTAGCGGGAACAGGGGCCTATGGCTACACCTTC. This translates into CATSDPGLAGTGAYGYTF.

This clonotype came up many times. The CDR3 loop is CASSFTSGSNEQYF. Written as DNA, the CDR3 is TGCGCCAGCAGCTTTACTAGCGGGAGTAACGAGCAGTACTTC. The rearrangement links TRBV5-1 to TRBJ2-7; TRBD2 agrees at 11 bases. Per germline, CDR1 SGHRS and CDR2 YFSETQ. V dropped 2 bases and J dropped 5; count of bases not matched to a gene: 3. CDR3 length: 14 residues.

This clonotype was detected ten times or more. The genes are TRBV19 and TRBJ2-2; 9 bases match TRBD2. Per germline, CDR1 LNHDA and CDR2 SQIVND (reference sequence). The ends lost 3 bases at V and 4 bases at J; junction bases unmatched: 6. This CDR3 spans 16 amino acids. Here the CDR3 reads CASSMRGGRATGELFF. The DNA for the CDR3 is TGTGCCAGTAGTATGAGAGGCGGGAGGGCCACCGGGGAGCTGTTTTTT.

In this sample, this clonotype turned up many times. V and J are TRBV6-1 and TRBJ2-2; TRBD1 aligns across 8 bases. The CDR3 runs to 14 residues. The J segment lost 6 bases and the V segment lost 5 bases, leaving 5 bases of the junction unmatched. Germline V gene data show CDR1 as MNHNS and CDR2 as SASEGT. This CDR3 is CASSRQGWAGELFF. The CDR3 bases are TGTGCCAGCAGTCGACAGGGGTGGGCCGGGGAGCTGTTTTTT.

This clonotype was observed many times. CDR3 in amino acids: CSANQGYEQYF. DNA of the CDR3: TGCAGTGCTAACCAAGGGTACGAGCAGTACTTC. The chain links TRBV20-1 to TRBJ2-7; D remains unclear. Germline values: CDR1 DFQATT, CDR2 SNEGSKA (reference sequence). With 4 bases removed from V and 4 bases from J, the gap between germline ends came to 8 bases. This CDR3 has 11 residues.

V gene TRBV20-1 combines with J gene TRBJ1-6; 10 bases map to TRBD1. Trimming cost V 1 base and J 7 bases; bases outside gene matches: 4. In germline, CDR1 is DFQATT, CDR2 SNEGSKA (reference sequence). The CDR3 sequence is 15 residues long. The CDR3 here is CSARGDRGGNSPLHF. CDR3 coding DNA: TGCAGTGCTAGAGGGGACAGGGGAGGAAATTCACCCCTCCACTTT.

This clonotype was counted many times. The chain combines TRBV5-1 with TRBJ2-1; a weak D match, TRBD2 (5 bases). There are 16 residues in the CDR3. CDR1 and CDR2 from the germline V gene are SGHRS and YFSETQ. V was pared by 3 bases and J by 4 bases, with 17 bases between. In DNA form, the CDR3 reads TGCGCCAGCAGCTCGGCCCCCGTCGGAGGTTACAATGAGCAGTTCTTC. As protein: CASSSAPVGGYNEQFF. Looking up the rest from reference TRBV5-1 and TRBJ2-1 gives the full variable domain: KAGVTQTPRYLIKTRGQQVTLSCSPISGHRSVSWYQQTPGQGLQFLFEYFSETQRNKGNFPGRFSGRQFSNSRSEMNVSTLELGDSALYLCASSSAPVGGYNEQFFGPGTRLTVL.

The chain joins TRBV18 to TRBJ1-2; 10 bases align to TRBD1. Per germline, CDR1 KGHSH and CDR2 LQKENI. The ends lost 3 bases at V and 1 base at J; junction bases unmatched: 11. CDR3 length: 18 amino acids. The DNA of the CDR3 is TGTGCCAGCTCACCGGAACGAAAACGGGACAGGGGTAACTATGGCTACACCTTC. The encoded protein is CASSPERKRDRGNYGYTF.

This clonotype was recorded at least ten times. V usage is TRBV28 and J usage is TRBJ2-7; 11 bases line up with TRBD2. The CDR3 is made up of 13 amino acids. Unmatched junction bases numbered 0, after V lost 5 bases and J lost 3 bases. CDR1 MDHEN and CDR2 SYDVKM come from the germline V gene. CDR3 loop: CASSGTSGYEQYF. The CDR3 nucleotides are TGTGCCAGCAGTGGGACTAGCGGCTACGAGCAGTACTTC.

The gene calls are TRBV5-4 and TRBJ1-1, with 9 bases identical to TRBD1. CDR1 is SGHNT and CDR2 is YYREEE in the germline V gene (reference sequence). The V segment lost 3 bases and the J segment 2 bases; nucleotides outside the gene matches: 8. This CDR3 has 16 amino acids. The CDR3 region is CASSSKQGAPNTEAFF. The CDR3 nucleotides are TGTGCCAGCAGCTCGAAACAGGGGGCGCCTAACACTGAAGCTTTCTTT.